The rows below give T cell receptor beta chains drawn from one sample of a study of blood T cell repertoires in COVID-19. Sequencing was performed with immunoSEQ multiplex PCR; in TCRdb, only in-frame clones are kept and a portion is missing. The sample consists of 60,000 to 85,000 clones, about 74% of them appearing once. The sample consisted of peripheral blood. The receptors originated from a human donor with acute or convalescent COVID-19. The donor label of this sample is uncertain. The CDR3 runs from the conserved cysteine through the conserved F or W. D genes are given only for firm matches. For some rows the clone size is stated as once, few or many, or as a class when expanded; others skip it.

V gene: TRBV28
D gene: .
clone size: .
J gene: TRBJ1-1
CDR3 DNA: TGTGCCAGCAGTACCGAGGAACGGCTGAACACTGAAGCTTTCTTT
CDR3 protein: CASSTEERLNTEAFF

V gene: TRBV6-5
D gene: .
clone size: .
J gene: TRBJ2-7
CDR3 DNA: TGTGCTCTCTCCGGGGGATTGAGTTTGTACGAGCAGTACTTC
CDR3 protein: CALSGGLSLYEQYF

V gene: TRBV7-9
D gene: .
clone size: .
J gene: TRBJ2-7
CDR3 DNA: TGTGCCAGCAGCTTCTCCAGCCGGGGCTACGAGCAGTACTTC
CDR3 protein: CASSFSSRGYEQYF

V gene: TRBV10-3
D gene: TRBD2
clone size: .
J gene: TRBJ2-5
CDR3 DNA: TGTGCCATCAGTACCGGACTAGCGGGAGGTTTAGAGACCCAGTACTTC
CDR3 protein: CAISTGLAGGLETQYF

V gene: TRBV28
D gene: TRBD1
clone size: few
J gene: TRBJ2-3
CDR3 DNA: TGTGCCAGCAGGAAGACAGGGGGTAATAGGGCAGATACGCAGTATTTT
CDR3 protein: CASRKTGGNRADTQYF

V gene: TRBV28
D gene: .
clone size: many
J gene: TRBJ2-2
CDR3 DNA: TGTGCCAGCTCGACTAGGACGAACACCGGGGAGCTGTTTTTT
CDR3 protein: CASSTRTNTGELFF

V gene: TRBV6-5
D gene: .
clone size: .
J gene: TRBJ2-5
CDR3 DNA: TGTGCCAGCAGTTATCCCGGGGTGGAGACCCAGTACTTC
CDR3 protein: CASSYPGVETQYF

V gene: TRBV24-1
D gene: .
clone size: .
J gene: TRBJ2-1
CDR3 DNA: TGTGCCACCAGTGATCGCGCGGGATCGGGTGGAAATGAGCAGTTCTTC
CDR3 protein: CATSDRAGSGGNEQFF

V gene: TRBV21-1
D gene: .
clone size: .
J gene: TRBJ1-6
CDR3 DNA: TGTGCCAGCAGCAAAAGATCCCCCAGGGGGCATAATTCACCCCTCCACTTT
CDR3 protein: CASSKRSPRGHNSPLHF

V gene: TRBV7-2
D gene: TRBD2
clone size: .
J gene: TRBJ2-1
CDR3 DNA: TGTGCCAGCAGCTTACAGCGGGAGGGGGAGCAGTTCTTC
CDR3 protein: CASSLQREGEQFF

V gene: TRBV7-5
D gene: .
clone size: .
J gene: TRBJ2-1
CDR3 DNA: TGTGCCAGAAGCGTTAGCCGGCCGGGACTAGCGGACAATGAGCAGTTCTTC
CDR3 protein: CARSVSRPGLADNEQFF

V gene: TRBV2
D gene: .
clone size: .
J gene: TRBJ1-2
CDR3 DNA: TGTGCCAGCAGTGACCGAGGCTATGGCTACACCTTC
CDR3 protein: CASSDRGYGYTF

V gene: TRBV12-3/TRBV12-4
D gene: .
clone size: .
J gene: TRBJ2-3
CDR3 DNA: TGTGCCAGCAGACAGACAAGCACAGATACGCAGTATTTT
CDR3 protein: CASRQTSTDTQYF

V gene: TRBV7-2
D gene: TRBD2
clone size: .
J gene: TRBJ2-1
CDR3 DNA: TGTGCCAGCAGCTTAGTAGCGGCTAGCGGGGGCCACAATGAGCAGTTCTTC
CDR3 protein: CASSLVAASGGHNEQFF

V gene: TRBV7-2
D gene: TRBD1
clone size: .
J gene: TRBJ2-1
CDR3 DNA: TGTGCCAGCAGCTTACAACAGGGGGGTGAGCAGTTCTTC
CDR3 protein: CASSLQQGGEQFF

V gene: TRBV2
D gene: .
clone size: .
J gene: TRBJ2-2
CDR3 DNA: TGTGCCAGCAGTGAAGGGGGCAGGGCAGGAGGGGAGCTGTTTTTT
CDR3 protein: CASSEGGRAGGELFF

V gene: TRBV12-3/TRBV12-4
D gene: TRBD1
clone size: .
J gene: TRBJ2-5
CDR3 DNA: TGTGCCAGCAGTCTTGGACAGGGGGACAGCCAGTACTTC
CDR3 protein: CASSLGQGDSQYF

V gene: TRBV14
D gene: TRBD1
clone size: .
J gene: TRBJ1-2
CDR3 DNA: TGTGCCAGCAGCCGTACCGGACAGGGGTATGGCTACACCTTC
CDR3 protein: CASSRTGQGYGYTF

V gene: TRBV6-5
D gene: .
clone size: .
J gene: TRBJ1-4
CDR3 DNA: TGTGCCAGCAGTTGGAGACAGGCAGGAGAAAAACTGTTTTTT
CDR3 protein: CASSWRQAGEKLFF

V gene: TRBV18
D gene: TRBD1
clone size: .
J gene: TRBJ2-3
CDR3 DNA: TGTGCCAGCTCAACAGGGGGCGGTTCGACAGATACGCAGTATTTT
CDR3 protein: CASSTGGGSTDTQYF

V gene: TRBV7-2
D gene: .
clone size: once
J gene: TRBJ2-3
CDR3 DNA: TGTGCCAGCAGCTTAGGGGGCGGGAATGGAGATACGCAGTATTTT
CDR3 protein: CASSLGGGNGDTQYF

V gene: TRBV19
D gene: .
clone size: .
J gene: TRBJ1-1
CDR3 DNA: TGTGCCAGTAGTATAGATCTTTTTACAAACCGCGGGACTGAAGCTTTCTTT
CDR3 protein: CASSIDLFTNRGTEAFF

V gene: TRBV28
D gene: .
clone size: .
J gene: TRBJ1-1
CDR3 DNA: TGTGCCAGCAGTCCCGGCGGAGCGAACACTGAAGCTTTCTTT
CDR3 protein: CASSPGGANTEAFF

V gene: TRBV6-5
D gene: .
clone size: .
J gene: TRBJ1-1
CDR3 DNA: TGTGCCAGCAGTTACAATCCAGGGAACACTGAAGCTTTCTTT
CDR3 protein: CASSYNPGNTEAFF

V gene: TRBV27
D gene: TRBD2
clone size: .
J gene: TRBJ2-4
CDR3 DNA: TGTGCCAGCAGTCCGGGACTAGCGGGGGGACTAGCCAAAAACATTCAGTACTTC
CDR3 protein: CASSPGLAGGLAKNIQYF

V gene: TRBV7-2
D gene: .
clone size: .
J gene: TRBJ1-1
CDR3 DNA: TGTGCCAGCAGCTCCCTTATGAACACTGAAGCTTTCTTT
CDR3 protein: CASSSLMNTEAFF

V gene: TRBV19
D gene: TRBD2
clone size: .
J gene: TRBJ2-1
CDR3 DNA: TGTGCCAGTAGTGGAGCGGGACTCTACAATGAGCAGTTCTTC
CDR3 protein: CASSGAGLYNEQFF

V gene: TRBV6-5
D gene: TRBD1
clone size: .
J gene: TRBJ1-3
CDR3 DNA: TGTGCCAGCAGTTCCTCCGGGACAGGGACTGGAAACACCATATATTTT
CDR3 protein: CASSSSGTGTGNTIYF

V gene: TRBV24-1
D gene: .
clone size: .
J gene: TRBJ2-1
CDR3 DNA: TGTGCCACCAGTCGAGGCCTCAATGAGCAGTTCTTC
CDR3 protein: CATSRGLNEQFF

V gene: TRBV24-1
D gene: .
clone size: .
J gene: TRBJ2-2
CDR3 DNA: TGTGCCACCAGTCAGGGGGGCGCAGGCACCGGGGAGCTGTTTTTT
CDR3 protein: CATSQGGAGTGELFF

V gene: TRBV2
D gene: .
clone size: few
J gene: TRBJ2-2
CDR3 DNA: TGTGCCAGCACTGAGGGGGGTGCCCTCACCGGGGAGCTGTTTTTT
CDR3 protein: CASTEGGALTGELFF

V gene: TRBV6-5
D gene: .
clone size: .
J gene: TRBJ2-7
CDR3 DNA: TGTGCCAGCAGTTACGGAGGGAACTACGAGCAGTACTTC
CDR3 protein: CASSYGGNYEQYF

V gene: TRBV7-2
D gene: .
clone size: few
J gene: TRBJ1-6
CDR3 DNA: TGTGCCAGCAGCCTCCGCCCGACTTACTATAATTCACCCCTCCACTTT
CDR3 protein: CASSLRPTYYNSPLHF